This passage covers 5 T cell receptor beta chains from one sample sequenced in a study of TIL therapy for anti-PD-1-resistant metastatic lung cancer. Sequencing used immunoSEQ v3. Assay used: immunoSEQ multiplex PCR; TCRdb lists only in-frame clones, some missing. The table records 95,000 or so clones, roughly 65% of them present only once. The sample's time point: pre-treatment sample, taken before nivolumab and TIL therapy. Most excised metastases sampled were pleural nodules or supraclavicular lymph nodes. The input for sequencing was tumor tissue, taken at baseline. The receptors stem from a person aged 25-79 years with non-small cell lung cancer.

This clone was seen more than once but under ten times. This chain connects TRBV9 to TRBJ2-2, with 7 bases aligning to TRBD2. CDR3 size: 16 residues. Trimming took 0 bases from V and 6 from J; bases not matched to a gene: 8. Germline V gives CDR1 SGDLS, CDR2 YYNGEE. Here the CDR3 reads CASSVVDGRWSGELFF. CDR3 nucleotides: TGTGCCAGCAGCGTAGTTGACGGGAGGTGGTCCGGGGAGCTGTTTTTT.

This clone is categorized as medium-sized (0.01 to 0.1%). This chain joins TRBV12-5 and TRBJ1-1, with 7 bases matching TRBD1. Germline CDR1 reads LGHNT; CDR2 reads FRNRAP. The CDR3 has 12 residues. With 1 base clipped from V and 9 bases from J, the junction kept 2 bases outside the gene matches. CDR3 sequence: CASGLGQGKAFF. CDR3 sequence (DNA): TGTGCTAGTGGTTTGGGACAGGGTAAAGCTTTCTTT.

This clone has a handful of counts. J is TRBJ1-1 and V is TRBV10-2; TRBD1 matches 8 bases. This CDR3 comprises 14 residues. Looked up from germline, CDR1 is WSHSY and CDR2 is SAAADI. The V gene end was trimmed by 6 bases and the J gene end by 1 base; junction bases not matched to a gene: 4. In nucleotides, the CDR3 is TGCGCCAGCAGGTTGGGACAGGAGAACACTGAAGCTTTCTTT. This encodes CASRLGQENTEAFF.

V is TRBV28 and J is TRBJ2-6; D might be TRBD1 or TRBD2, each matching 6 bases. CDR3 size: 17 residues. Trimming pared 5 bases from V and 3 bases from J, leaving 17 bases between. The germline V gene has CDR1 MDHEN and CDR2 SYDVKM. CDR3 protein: CASSPNWGARGANVLTF. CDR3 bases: TGTGCCAGCAGTCCAAATTGGGGGGCCCGTGGGGCCAACGTCCTGACTTTC.

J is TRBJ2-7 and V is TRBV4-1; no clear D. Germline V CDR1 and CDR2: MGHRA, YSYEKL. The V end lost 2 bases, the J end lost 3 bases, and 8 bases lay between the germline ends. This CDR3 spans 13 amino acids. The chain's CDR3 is CASSQNSFYEQYF. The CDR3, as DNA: TGCGCCAGCAGCCAAAACAGCTTCTACGAGCAGTACTTC.